These 27 T cell receptor beta chains were sequenced from one sample in a study of OX40 agonist ivuxolimab in advanced cancers. Assay: immunoSEQ multiplex PCR; the TCRdb copy retains only in-frame clones and omits some. The data hold some 67,000 clones, with roughly 88% observed a single time. The sequencing here drew on CD4+ or CD8+ T cells sorted from blood, taken in a trial of the OX40 agonist ivuxolimab. These receptors were taken from an adult with an advanced solid tumor such as melanoma, head and neck, liver or kidney cancer.

The chain uses TRBV5-1 and TRBJ2-2; D is perhaps TRBD1 or TRBD2 (5 bases each). V was trimmed by 0 bases and J by 2 bases, leaving 23 bases between them. The CDR3 consists of 20 residues. Germline CDR1 SGHRS, CDR2 YFSETQ. The CDR3 DNA reads as TGCGCCAGCAGCTTGGAAATCTGGGGTGGACGGGGCGATAACACCGGGGAGCTGTTTTTT. It encodes CASSLEIWGGRGDNTGELFF.

The chain links TRBV7-9 to TRBJ1-4; no clear D. This CDR3 comprises 15 residues. Germline V gene data show CDR1 as SEHNR and CDR2 as FQNEAQ (reference sequence). The ends were cut back, 1 base at V and 0 bases at J, with 6 bases in the middle. CDR3: CASSLGETTNEKLFF. The CDR3 nucleotides read TGTGCCAGCAGCTTAGGAGAGACAACTAATGAAAAACTGTTTTTT. Using reference TRBV7-9 and TRBJ1-4 for the parts outside the CDR3, the full variable domain is DTGVSQNPRHKITKRGQNVTFRCDPISEHNRLYWYRQTLGQGPEFLTYFQNEAQLEKSRLLSDRFSAERPKGSFSTLEIQRTEQGDSAMYLCASSLGETTNEKLFFGSGTQLSVL.

The genes are TRBV19 and TRBJ2-1, with TRBD2 matching 11 bases. This CDR3 is 19 amino acids long. Per germline, CDR1 LNHDA and CDR2 SQIVND (reference sequence). With 5 bases clipped from V and 0 bases from J, the junction kept 12 bases outside the gene matches. Here the CDR3 reads CASSRKWTSGLGSYNEQFF. CDR3 sequence (DNA): TGTGCCAGTAGTCGAAAGTGGACTAGCGGGCTGGGCTCCTACAATGAGCAGTTCTTC.

V is TRBV6-1 and J is TRBJ1-3; D gene uncertain. The CDR3 has 12 residues. CDR1 is MNHNS, CDR2 SASEGT, per germline. Deletions cut 6 bases from V and 0 bases from J, with 3 bases between. The CDR3 reads CASRPSGNTIYF. DNA for the CDR3: TGTGCCAGCAGGCCCTCTGGAAACACCATATATTTT.

This chain connects TRBV9 to TRBJ2-5; TRBD1 aligns across 8 bases. The junction had 7 bases not matched to a gene; V was cut back by 0 bases and J by 0 bases. Germline assignment: CDR1 SGDLS and CDR2 YYNGEE. The CDR3 spans 17 residues. The CDR3 DNA is TGTGCCAGCAGCGTAGGGGGGACAGGAGAGTACCAAGAGACCCAGTACTTC. Translating gives CASSVGGTGEYQETQYF.

This rearrangement joins TRBV14 to TRBJ1-2, with TRBD1 matching 9 bases. This CDR3 is 13 amino acids long. Germline CDR1 SGHDN, CDR2 FVKESK. The V segment lost 9 bases and the J segment 5 bases; nucleotides outside the gene matches: 7. CDR3 region: CASQAGTGYGYTF. CDR3 nucleotides: TGTGCCAGTCAGGCCGGGACAGGGTATGGCTACACCTTC.

The table lists this clone with a count of one. This chain uses TRBV5-6 with TRBJ2-7; 9 bases are a match to TRBD1. V lost 4 bases to trimming and J lost 6 bases; unmatched junction nucleotides: 8. Germline V gene sequence: CDR1 SGHDT, CDR2 YYEEEE. The CDR3 has 14 residues. In DNA form, the CDR3 reads TGTGCCAGCAGCCGCCGGGACAGGGTGACCGAGCAGTACTTC. Translation: CASSRRDRVTEQYF.

The rearrangement links TRBV25-1 to TRBJ2-1; 7 positions agree with TRBD2. V trimming: 10 bases; J trimming: 3 bases; junction bases outside the gene matches: 9. In germline, CDR1 is MGHDK, CDR2 SYGVNS. This CDR3 region has 14 residues. The CDR3, as DNA: TGTGCCACCGTCGGGCTAGCGGACTACAATGAGCAGTTCTTC. It codes for CATVGLADYNEQFF.

The chain recombines TRBV19 with TRBJ2-3, with 12 bases aligning to TRBD2. Germline CDR1 LNHDA, CDR2 SQIVND (reference sequence). The CDR3 sequence is 17 residues long. J lost 2 bases, V lost 4 bases, and 7 bases had no gene match. The CDR3 protein is CASSNRGTSGSTDTQYF. The CDR3 DNA reads TGTGCCAGTAGTAATAGGGGGACTAGCGGGTCCACAGATACGCAGTATTTT.

The V gene is TRBV6-4, the J gene TRBJ2-7; D gene unclear. The germline CDR1 and CDR2 sequences are MRHNA and SNTAGT. The CDR3 runs to 15 residues. Trimming took off 7 bases at V and 0 bases at J, with 16 bases between the two ends. The CDR3 DNA follows: TGTGCCAGCACACCCGAGACGGTTAGCTCCTACGAGCAGTACTTC. Its protein is CASTPETVSSYEQYF.

CDR3 in amino acids: CATSPQGIGNQPQHF. In nucleotides, the CDR3 is TGTGCCACCAGCCCGCAGGGTATAGGGAATCAGCCCCAGCATTTT. The J gene is TRBJ1-5, the V gene TRBV15, with D perhaps matching TRBD1 (5 bases). The CDR3 has 15 amino acids. V dropped 5 bases and J dropped 4 bases, with 15 bases sitting between them. Per germline, CDR1 LNHNV and CDR2 YYDKDF (reference sequence).

This chain uses TRBV19 with TRBJ1-3, with TRBD1 as a possible D gene (5 bases). Per germline, CDR1 LNHDA and CDR2 SQIVND (reference sequence). Trimming removed 5 bases at V and 1 base at J, with 12 bases between. There are 15 residues in the CDR3. The CDR3 DNA follows: TGTGCCAGTAGTTCGGACGGGGCATCTGGAAACACCATATATTTT. This codes for CASSSDGASGNTIYF.

This rearrangement joins TRBV7-2 to TRBJ2-7, with TRBD1 identical over 8 bases. Germline V gene sequence: CDR1 SGHTA, CDR2 FQGNSA. The CDR3 is made up of 14 amino acids. V dropped 5 bases and J dropped 6; count of bases not matched to a gene: 9. CDR3 sequence reads: CASSPGTGSPEQYF. The CDR3 DNA reads as TGTGCCAGCAGCCCCGGGACAGGTTCCCCCGAGCAGTACTTC.

The chain has TRBV2 and TRBJ1-5, with D possibly matching TRBD1 (5 bases). The germline V gene encodes CDR1 SNHLY and CDR2 FYNNEI. Trimming removed 3 bases from V and 7 bases from J, with 7 bases in between. CDR3 length equals 12 residues. The CDR3 region is CASSETEQPQHF. The CDR3 coding sequence is TGTGCCAGCAGTGAGACAGAACAGCCCCAGCATTTT. Filled out from reference TRBV2 and TRBJ1-5, the complete variable domain reads EPEVTQTPSHQVTQMGQEVILRCVPISNHLYFYWYRQILGQKVEFLVSFYNNEISEKSEIFDDQFSVERPDGSNFTLKIRSTKLEDSAMYFCASSETEQPQHFGDGTRLSIL.

The rearrangement joins TRBV2 to TRBJ1-5; tentative D call: TRBD1 (5 bases). Germline V gene data show CDR1 as SNHLY and CDR2 as FYNNEI. This CDR3 comprises 14 residues. Between the trimmed V and J ends, which lost 8 bases and 0 bases, there was a span of 11 bases. CDR3: CASQEGNSNQPQHF. DNA for the CDR3: TGTGCCAGCCAAGAGGGGAATAGCAATCAGCCCCAGCATTTT.

CDR3 sequence reads: CASSGNGFYGYTF. The CDR3 DNA follows: TGTGCCAGCAGTGGTAACGGATTCTATGGCTACACCTTC. V usage is TRBV6-1 and J usage is TRBJ1-2; D gene unclear. V was clipped by 4 bases and J by 4 bases, with 10 bases between them. Germline V CDR1 and CDR2: MNHNS, SASEGT. The length of the CDR3 is 13 residues.

The chain couples TRBV6-1 to TRBJ1-2, with D perhaps TRBD1 (5 bases). Trimming cost V 3 bases and J 5 bases, with 16 bases left between them. The germline V gene encodes CDR1 MNHNS and CDR2 SASEGT. The CDR3 covers 15 residues. CDR3 residues: CASSEFVDRGYGYTF. The CDR3 bases are TGTGCCAGCAGTGAGTTCGTCGACAGAGGGTATGGCTACACCTTC.

The chain uses TRBV29-1 and TRBJ2-7; D possibly uses TRBD1 or TRBD2 (5 bases each). In germline, CDR1 is SQVTM, CDR2 ANQGSEA. The CDR3 is 13 amino acids. Trimming removed 1 base from V and 3 bases from J, with 10 bases in between. The CDR3 sequence: CSVEGDGYYEQYF. Written as DNA, the CDR3 is TGCAGCGTTGAAGGGGACGGTTACTACGAGCAGTACTTC.

This clone was counted a few times. The chain employs TRBV2 and TRBJ1-2; 7 positions agree with TRBD1. V shed 6 bases and J 3 bases; nucleotides not matched to a gene: 13. Germline V gene sequence: CDR1 SNHLY, CDR2 FYNNEI. The CDR3 length is 16 residues. The CDR3 sequence is CASSPGTANRDYGYTF. The CDR3, as DNA: TGTGCCAGCAGCCCCGGGACAGCAAACAGAGACTATGGCTACACCTTC.

The table lists this clone with a few counts. This rearrangement joins TRBV7-2 to TRBJ2-1, with 10 bases matching TRBD2. CDR3 size: 15 residues. The germline CDR1 and CDR2 sequences are SGHTA and FQGNSA. V shed 5 bases and J 5 bases; nucleotides not matched to a gene: 6. The CDR3 here is CASSLSGRFHNEQFF. In nucleotides, the CDR3 is TGTGCCAGCAGCCTTAGCGGGAGGTTCCACAATGAGCAGTTCTTC.

The chain uses TRBV11-3 and TRBJ2-1; D might be TRBD2 (6 bases). V was pared by 5 bases and J by 0 bases, with 17 bases between. This CDR3 region has 17 residues. CDR1 SGHNT and CDR2 YENEEA come from the germline V gene. For the CDR3, the DNA is TGTGCCAGCAGCCCTCGGGGACTTTTAATCTCCTACAATGAGCAGTTCTTC. This gives the protein CASSPRGLLISYNEQFF.

CDR3 bases: TGCGCCAGCAGTGTGGGACATACGCAGTATTTT. This encodes CASSVGHTQYF. J is TRBJ2-3 and V is TRBV10-1; D is possibly TRBD1 or TRBD2 (5 bases each). The V and J ends lost 4 bases and 7 bases respectively, with 6 bases between them. The CDR3 extends over 11 amino acids. Germline V gene sequence: CDR1 WNHNN, CDR2 SYGVQD (reference sequence).

V gene TRBV4-3 combines with J gene TRBJ1-3; no definite D call. V was cut by 2 bases and J by 2 bases, with 7 bases left in between. The V gene's germline CDR1 is LGHNA and CDR2 YSLEER. This CDR3 is built from 14 residues. The CDR3 DNA reads TGCGCCAGCAGCCAAATGGTTACTGGAAACACCATATATTTT. Protein sequence: CASSQMVTGNTIYF.

The V gene is TRBV2, the J gene TRBJ1-4; 8 bases are shared with TRBD1. The J segment lost 4 bases and the V segment lost 4 bases, leaving 2 bases of the junction unmatched. This CDR3 contains 14 residues. Germline V gene sequence: CDR1 SNHLY, CDR2 FYNNEI. The CDR3 here is CASSADRVNEKLFF. CDR3 bases: TGTGCCAGCAGTGCGGACAGGGTTAATGAAAAACTGTTTTTT.

The V gene is TRBV27, the J gene TRBJ2-1; 7 bases are a match to TRBD2. CDR1 and CDR2 from the germline V gene are MNHEY and SMNVEV (reference sequence). This CDR3 has 15 amino acids. V gave up 6 bases and J gave up 6 bases; unmatched junction bases: 11. CDR3 bases: TGTGCCAGCAGGGGACTATCGATTACTATCAATGAGCAGTTCTTC. Its translation: CASRGLSITINEQFF.

The J gene is TRBJ1-5, the V gene TRBV27; D gene unclear. Deletions cut 4 bases from V and 0 bases from J, with 7 bases between. The CDR3 sequence is 14 residues long. The germline gives CDR1 MNHEY, CDR2 SMNVEV (reference sequence). Here the CDR3 reads CASSSTDSNQPQHF. CDR3 DNA: TGTGCCAGCAGTTCCACAGATAGCAATCAGCCCCAGCATTTT.

V and J are TRBV27 and TRBJ2-5; 12 bases align to TRBD1. Trimming took 5 bases from V and 5 from J; bases not matched to a gene: 15. Germline V CDR1 and CDR2: MNHEY, SMNVEV (reference sequence). The CDR3 covers 18 residues. The CDR3 here is CASSALRDRGPGRETQYF. The CDR3 DNA sequence: TGTGCCAGCAGTGCACTCCGGGACAGGGGGCCGGGGCGGGAGACCCAGTACTTC.